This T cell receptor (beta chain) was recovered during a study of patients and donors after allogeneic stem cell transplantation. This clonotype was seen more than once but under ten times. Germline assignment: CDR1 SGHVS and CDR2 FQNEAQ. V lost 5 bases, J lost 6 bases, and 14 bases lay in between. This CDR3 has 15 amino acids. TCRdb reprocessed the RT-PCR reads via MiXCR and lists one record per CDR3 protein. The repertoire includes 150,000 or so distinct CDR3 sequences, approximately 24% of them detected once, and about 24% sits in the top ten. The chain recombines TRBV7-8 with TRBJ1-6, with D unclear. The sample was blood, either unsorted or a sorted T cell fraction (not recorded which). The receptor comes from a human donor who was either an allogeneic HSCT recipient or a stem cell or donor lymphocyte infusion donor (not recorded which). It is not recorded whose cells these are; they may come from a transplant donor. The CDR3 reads CASSPQSRANSPLHF. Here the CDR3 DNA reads TGTGCCAGCAGCCCCCAAAGCCGTGCTAATTCACCCCTCCACTTT.